The text below deals with one T cell receptor (beta chain). A library of TCRbeta sequences, prepared with unique molecular identifiers, was generated. TCRdb reprocessed the PCR reads via MiXCR and lists one record per CDR3 protein. This repertoire shows some 400,000 distinct CDR3 sequences, just over 20% found once; its top ten account for approximately 3.9%. There are 15 residues in the CDR3. Germline V gives CDR1 KGHDR, CDR2 SFDVKD. V was trimmed by 2 bases and J by 6 bases, leaving 15 bases between them. This sample was included in a study of T-cell reconstitution after alpha-beta-depleted transplantation in children.

The V gene is TRBV24-1, the J gene TRBJ1-2; TRBD1 is a possible D gene (5 bases). The sample here was PBMCs from the stem cell graft donor, taken from the stem cell graft. This TCR was sampled from a human donor who donated a stem cell graft to a child with acute myeloid leukemia. This CDR3 is CATSDSEGKVNGYTF. As DNA, the CDR3 is TGTGCCACCAGTGATTCAGAGGGGAAAGTGAATGGCTACACCTTC.